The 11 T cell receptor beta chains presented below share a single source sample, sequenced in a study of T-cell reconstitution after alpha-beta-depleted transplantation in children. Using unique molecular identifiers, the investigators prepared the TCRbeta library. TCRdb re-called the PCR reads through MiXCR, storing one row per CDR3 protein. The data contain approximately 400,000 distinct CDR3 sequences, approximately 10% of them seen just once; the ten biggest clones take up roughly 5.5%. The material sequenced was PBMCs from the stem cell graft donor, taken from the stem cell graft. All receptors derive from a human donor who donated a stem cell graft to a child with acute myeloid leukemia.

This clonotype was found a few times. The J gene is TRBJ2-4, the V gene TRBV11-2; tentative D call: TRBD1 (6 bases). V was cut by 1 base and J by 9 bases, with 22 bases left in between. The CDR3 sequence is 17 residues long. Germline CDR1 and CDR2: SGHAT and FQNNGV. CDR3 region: CASSLGGGASRGGIQYF. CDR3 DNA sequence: TGTGCCAGCAGCTTAGGAGGTGGGGCCTCCAGAGGGGGCATTCAGTACTTC. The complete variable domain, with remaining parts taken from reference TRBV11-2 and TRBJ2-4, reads EAGVAQSPRYKIIEKRQSVAFWCNPISGHATLYWYQQILGQGPKLLIQFQNNGVVDDSQLPKDRFSAERLKGVDSTLKIQPAKLEDSAVYLCASSLGGGASRGGIQYFGAGTRLSVL.

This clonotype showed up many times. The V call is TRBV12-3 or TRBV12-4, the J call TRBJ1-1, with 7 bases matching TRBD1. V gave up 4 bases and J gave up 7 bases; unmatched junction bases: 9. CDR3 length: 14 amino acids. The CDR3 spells CASSYRQGGSEAFF. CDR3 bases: TGTGCCAGCAGTTACCGACAGGGAGGGAGTGAAGCTTTCTTT.

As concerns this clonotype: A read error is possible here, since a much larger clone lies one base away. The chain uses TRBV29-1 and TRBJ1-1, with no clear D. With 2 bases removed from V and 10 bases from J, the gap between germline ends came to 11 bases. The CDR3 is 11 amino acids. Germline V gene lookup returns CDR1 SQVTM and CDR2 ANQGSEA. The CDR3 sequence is CSVEWAAGAFF. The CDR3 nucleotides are TGCAGCGTTGAATGGGCGGCGGGAGCTTTCTTT.

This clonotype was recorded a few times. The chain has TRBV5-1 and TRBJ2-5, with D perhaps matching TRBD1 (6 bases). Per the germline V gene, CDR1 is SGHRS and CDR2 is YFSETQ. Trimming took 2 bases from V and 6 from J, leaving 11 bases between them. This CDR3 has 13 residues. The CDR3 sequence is CASSLNRAKTQYF. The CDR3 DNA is TGCGCCAGCAGCTTAAACAGGGCCAAGACCCAGTACTTC.

CDR3 nucleotide sequence: TGCGCCAGCAGCTTGGACCAGACTAGCGGAACAGATACGCAGTATTTT. Translated: CASSLDQTSGTDTQYF. The gene calls are TRBV5-1 and TRBJ2-3; 9 bases align to TRBD2. The germline gives CDR1 SGHRS, CDR2 YFSETQ. CDR3 length: 16 residues. Germline trimming cut 0 bases from V and 3 bases from J; bases unmatched to any gene: 5. The whole variable domain, remainder taken from reference TRBV5-1 and TRBJ2-3, is KAGVTQTPRYLIKTRGQQVTLSCSPISGHRSVSWYQQTPGQGLQFLFEYFSETQRNKGNFPGRFSGRQFSNSRSEMNVSTLELGDSALYLCASSLDQTSGTDTQYFGPGTRLTVL.

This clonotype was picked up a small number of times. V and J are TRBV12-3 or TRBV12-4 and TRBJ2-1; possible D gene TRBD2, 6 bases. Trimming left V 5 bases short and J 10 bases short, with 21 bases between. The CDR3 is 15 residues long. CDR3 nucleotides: TGTGCCAGCAGTCCCCCCACGGGGGTATCGCGAGAGCAGTTCTTC. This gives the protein CASSPPTGVSREQFF.

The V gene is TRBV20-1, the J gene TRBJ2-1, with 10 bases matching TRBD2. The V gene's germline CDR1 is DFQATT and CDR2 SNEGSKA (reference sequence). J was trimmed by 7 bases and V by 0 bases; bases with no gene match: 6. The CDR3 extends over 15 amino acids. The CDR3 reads CSAREASGSGNEQFF. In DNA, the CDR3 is TGCAGTGCTAGAGAGGCTAGCGGGAGTGGTAATGAGCAGTTCTTC.

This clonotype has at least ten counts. The CDR3 DNA sequence: TGTGCCAGCGCTCGGCCGGGCACAGATACGCAGTATTTT. Protein product: CASARPGTDTQYF. The J gene is TRBJ2-3, the V gene TRBV6-1; no reliable D call. Germline-derived CDR1 and CDR2 are MNHNS and SASEGT. The CDR3 runs 13 residues. Trimming removed 8 bases at V and 1 base at J, with 10 bases between.

CDR3 residues: CAMAPGLLGKAQYF. CDR3 nucleotide sequence: TGTGCCATGGCCCCCGGGCTTCTCGGAAAGGCCCAGTACTTC. This chain joins TRBV28 and TRBJ2-5; D is ambiguous. Trimming stripped 10 bases from V and 9 bases from J, with 24 bases between. This CDR3 comprises 14 residues. Germline-derived CDR1 and CDR2 are MDHEN and SYDVKM.

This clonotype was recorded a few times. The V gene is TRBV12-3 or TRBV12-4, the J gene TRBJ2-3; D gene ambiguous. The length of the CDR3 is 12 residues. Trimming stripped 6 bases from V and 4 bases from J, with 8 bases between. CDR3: CASSPTPDTQYF. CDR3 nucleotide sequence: TGTGCCAGCAGCCCGACTCCAGATACGCAGTATTTT.

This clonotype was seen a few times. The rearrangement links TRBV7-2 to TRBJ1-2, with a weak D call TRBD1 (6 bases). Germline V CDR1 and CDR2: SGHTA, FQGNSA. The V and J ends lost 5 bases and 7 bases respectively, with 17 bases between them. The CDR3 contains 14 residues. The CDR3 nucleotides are TGTGCCAGCAGCGTGGCTTCGGGGGCAGGTGGCTACACCTTC. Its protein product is CASSVASGAGGYTF.